These 7 T cell receptor beta chains were all obtained from the same sample, sequenced in a study of CD8 T cells in ankylosing spondylitis. TCRdb reprocessed the 5' RACE reads with MiXCR, giving one entry per CDR3 protein. Among about 160,000 distinct CDR3 sequences listed, just over 9.5% were seen once. The sample was blood, either unsorted or a sorted T cell fraction (not recorded which). Receptors originate from a female donor with ankylosing spondylitis or in good health (not recorded which).

This clonotype was observed many times. The rearrangement uses TRBV6-5 and TRBJ2-3; the match to TRBD2 covers 8 bases. Unmatched junction bases numbered 4, after V lost 2 bases and J lost 0 bases. This CDR3 contains 16 residues. Germline CDR1 MNHEY, CDR2 SVGAGI. The DNA for the CDR3 is TGTGCCAGCAGTTACAGTCGGGAGGGTAGCACAGATACGCAGTATTTT. This codes for CASSYSREGSTDTQYF.

The chain carries TRBV20-1 and TRBJ2-1, with D perhaps matching TRBD1 (5 bases). The CDR3 covers 11 residues. Per the germline V gene, CDR1 is DFQATT and CDR2 is SNEGSKA (reference sequence). The ends were cut back, 5 bases at V and 5 bases at J, with 7 bases in the middle. The CDR3 nucleotides read TGCAGTGCTGGGGCTCACAATGAGCAGTTCTTC. The encoded protein is CSAGAHNEQFF.

The rearrangement uses TRBV5-1 and TRBJ2-1; a possible D gene is TRBD1 (5 bases). CDR1 is SGHRS, CDR2 YFSETQ, per germline. The CDR3 runs 16 residues. The V end was cut by 0 bases, the J end by 0 bases, with 10 bases between. This chain's CDR3 is CASSLAQGSSYNEQFF. The CDR3 DNA sequence: TGCGCCAGCAGCTTGGCCCAGGGAAGCTCCTACAATGAGCAGTTCTTC.

Many counts were recorded for this clonotype. CDR3 region: CASSWGYEQYF. CDR3 in DNA: TGTGCCAGCAGTTGGGGATACGAGCAGTACTTC. The chain carries TRBV6-2 or TRBV6-3 and TRBJ2-7; D is unresolved. The CDR3 runs 11 residues. In germline, CDR1 is MNHEY, CDR2 SVGEGT. V lost 4 bases and J 4 bases, leaving 5 bases between the germline ends.

This sequence joins TRBV3-1 and TRBJ2-3, with D unclear. CDR3 length: 16 amino acids. Trimming pared 4 bases from V and 7 bases from J, leaving 21 bases between. CDR1 and CDR2 from the germline V gene are LGHDT and YNNKEL (reference sequence). Here the CDR3 reads CASSLLNGPKGNTQYF. CDR3 in DNA: TGTGCCAGCAGCCTCCTCAACGGGCCAAAGGGAAATACGCAGTATTTT.

The chain carries TRBV28 and TRBJ1-5; a possible D gene is TRBD1 (5 bases). Trimming took 4 bases from V and 3 from J, leaving 10 bases between them. CDR3 length equals 14 residues. Germline V lookup: CDR1 MDHEN, CDR2 SYDVKM. The DNA for the CDR3 is TGTGCCAGCAGTTCTCAGGGATTCAATCAGCCCCAGCATTTT. Translating gives CASSSQGFNQPQHF.

This clonotype was seen repeatedly, ten times or more. The chain couples TRBV7-9 to TRBJ2-1; D possibly corresponds to TRBD1 (5 bases). The germline V and J ends were trimmed by 8 bases and 8 bases, with 10 bases remaining between them. The CDR3 covers 11 residues. Germline values: CDR1 SEHNR, CDR2 FQNEAQ (reference sequence). As DNA, the CDR3 is TGTGCCAGCGAAGGGGTGGATGAGCAGTTCTTC. Amino acids: CASEGVDEQFF. The full variable domain, with the rest looked up from reference TRBV7-9 and TRBJ2-1, is DTGVSQNPRHKITKRGQNVTFRCDPISEHNRLYWYRQTLGQGPEFLTYFQNEAQLEKSRLLSDRFSAERPKGSFSTLEIQRTEQGDSAMYLCASEGVDEQFFGPGTRLTVL.